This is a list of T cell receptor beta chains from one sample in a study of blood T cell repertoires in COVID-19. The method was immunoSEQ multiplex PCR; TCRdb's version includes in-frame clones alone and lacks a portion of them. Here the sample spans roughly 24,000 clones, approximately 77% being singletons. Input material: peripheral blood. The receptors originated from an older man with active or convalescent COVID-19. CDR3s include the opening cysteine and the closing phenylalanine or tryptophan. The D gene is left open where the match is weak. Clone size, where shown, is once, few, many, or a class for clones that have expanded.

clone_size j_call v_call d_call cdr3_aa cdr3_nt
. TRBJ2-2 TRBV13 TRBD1 CASSDTGTGNTGELFF TGTGCCAGCAGCGACACCGGGACAGGGAACACCGGGGAGCTGTTTTTT
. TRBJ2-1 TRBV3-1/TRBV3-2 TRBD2 CATPLPGLAGDVEQFF TGTGCCACCCCATTACCGGGACTAGCGGGAGATGTTGAGCAGTTCTTC
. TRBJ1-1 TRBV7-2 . CASSPDFVGGTEAFF TGTGCCAGCAGCCCCGATTTCGTCGGGGGCACTGAAGCTTTCTTT
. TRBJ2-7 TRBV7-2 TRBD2 CASSPGIAGSHEQYF TGTGCCAGCAGCCCCGGGATAGCGGGTTCCCACGAGCAGTACTTC
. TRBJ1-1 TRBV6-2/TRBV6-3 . CASSYGAENPEAFF TGTGCCAGCAGTTACGGGGCTGAGAACCCTGAAGCTTTCTTT
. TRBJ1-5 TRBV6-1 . CASSGEGASLVGNQPQHF TGTGCCAGCAGTGGCGAGGGAGCGAGTTTGGTAGGCAATCAGCCCCAGCATTTT
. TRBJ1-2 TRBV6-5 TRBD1 CASSRTRDSYGYTF TGTGCCAGCAGCAGGACCCGGGACAGCTATGGCTACACCTTC
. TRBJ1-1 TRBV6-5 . CASSQTTGEAFF TGTGCCAGCAGTCAGACAACGGGAGAAGCTTTCTTT
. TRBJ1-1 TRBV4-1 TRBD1 CASSTNGGTGNTEAFF TGCGCCAGCAGCACGAACGGAGGGACAGGGAACACTGAAGCTTTCTTT
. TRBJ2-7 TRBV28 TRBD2 CASSLGVAGGAYEQYF TGTGCCAGCAGTTTAGGGGTCGCGGGAGGAGCCTACGAGCAGTACTTC
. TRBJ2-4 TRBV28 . CASSFAGTAKNIQYF TGTGCCAGCAGTTTTGCGGGGACGGCCAAAAACATTCAGTACTTC
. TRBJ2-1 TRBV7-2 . CASSLDIFYNEQFF TGTGCCAGCAGCTTAGATATTTTTTACAATGAGCAGTTCTTC
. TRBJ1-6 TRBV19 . CASSPSGIEYSPLHF TGTGCCAGTAGCCCTTCGGGGATTGAGTATTCACCCCTCCACTTT
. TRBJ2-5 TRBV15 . CATRDPGGGETQYF TGTGCCACCAGGGACCCAGGGGGAGGTGAGACCCAGTACTTC
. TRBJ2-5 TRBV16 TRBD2 CASSQSTLAGNQETQYF TGTGCCAGCAGCCAATCGACACTAGCGGGAAACCAAGAGACCCAGTACTTC
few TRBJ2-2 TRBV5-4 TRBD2 CASSSPQREARTGELFF TGTGCCAGCAGCTCCCCCCAGCGGGAGGCTCGCACCGGGGAGCTGTTTTTT
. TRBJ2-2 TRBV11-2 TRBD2 CASSLVGAAGRDTGELFF TGTGCCAGCAGCTTAGTAGGGGCGGCGGGGAGGGACACCGGGGAGCTGTTTTTT
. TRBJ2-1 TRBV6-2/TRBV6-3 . CASSYGTFGQDEQFF TGTGCCAGCAGTTACGGGACTTTCGGCCAGGATGAGCAGTTCTTC
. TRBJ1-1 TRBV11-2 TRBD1 CASSRTGLAFF TGTGCCAGCAGCCGGACAGGCCTAGCTTTCTTT
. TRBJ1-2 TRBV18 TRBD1 CASSPGGQGSYGYTF TGTGCCAGCTCACCAGGTGGACAGGGGTCCTATGGCTACACCTTC
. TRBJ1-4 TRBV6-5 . CASRPGGSEKLFF TGTGCCAGCAGGCCGGGGGGGAGTGAAAAACTGTTTTTT
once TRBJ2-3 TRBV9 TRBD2 CASSVGSGGTDTQYF TGTGCCAGCAGCGTAGGTTCGGGGGGGACAGATACGCAGTATTTT
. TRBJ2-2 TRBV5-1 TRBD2 CASRLAGGLGGELFF TGCGCCAGCAGACTAGCGGGAGGACTAGGCGGGGAGCTGTTTTTT
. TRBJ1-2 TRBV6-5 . CASRATGNYGYTF TGTGCCAGCAGAGCAACAGGGAACTATGGCTACACCTTC
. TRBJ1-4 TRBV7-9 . CASSLVAGTNEKLFF TGTGCCAGCAGCTTAGTTGCGGGGACTAATGAAAAACTGTTTTTT
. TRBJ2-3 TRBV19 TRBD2 CASSPRLAGLTDTQYF TGTGCCAGTAGTCCCCGGCTAGCGGGTCTCACAGATACGCAGTATTTT
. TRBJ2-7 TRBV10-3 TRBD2 CAISGGLADSYEQYF TGTGCCATCAGTGGGGGACTAGCCGACTCCTACGAGCAGTACTTC
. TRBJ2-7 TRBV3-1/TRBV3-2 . CASSQGSGYEQYF TGTGCCAGCAGCCAGGGGTCGGGATACGAGCAGTACTTC
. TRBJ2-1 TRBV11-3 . CASSLGGLVDNEQFF TGTGCCAGCAGCTTAGGCGGGCTCGTGGACAATGAGCAGTTCTTC
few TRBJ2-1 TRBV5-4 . CASSSVGPLSDEQFF TGTGCCAGCAGCTCCGTGGGGCCCCTAAGCGATGAGCAGTTCTTC
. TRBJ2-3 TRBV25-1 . CASSESHREDTQYF TGTGCCAGCAGTGAATCCCATCGAGAGGATACGCAGTATTTT
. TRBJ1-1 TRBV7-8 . CASSPTGLGNTEAFF TGTGCCAGCAGCCCCACGGGACTCGGTAACACTGAAGCTTTCTTT
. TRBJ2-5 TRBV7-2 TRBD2 CASSPPAGGGRKTQYF TGTGCCAGCAGCCCTCCCGCCGGGGGGGGCAGAAAGACCCAGTACTTC
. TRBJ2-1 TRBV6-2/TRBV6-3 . CASSFTGYNEQFF TGTGCCAGCAGTTTCACAGGGTACAATGAGCAGTTCTTC
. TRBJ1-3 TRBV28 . CASSTQGPSGNTIYF TGTGCCAGCAGTACCCAGGGTCCCTCTGGAAACACCATATATTTT
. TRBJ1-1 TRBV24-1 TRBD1 CATSDTRGPGMNTEAFF TGTGCCACCAGTGACACCAGGGGGCCCGGGATGAACACTGAAGCTTTCTTT
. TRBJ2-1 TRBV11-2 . CASSHNPGANNEQFF TGTGCCAGCAGCCACAATCCAGGGGCTAACAATGAGCAGTTCTTC
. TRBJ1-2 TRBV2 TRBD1 CASSNNRGDYGYTF TGTGCCAGCAGCAACAACAGGGGGGACTATGGCTACACCTTC
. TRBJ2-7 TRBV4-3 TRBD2 CASSRSGGTYEQYF TGCGCCAGCAGCCGCTCGGGGGGAACCTACGAGCAGTACTTC
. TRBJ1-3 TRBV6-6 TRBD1 CASTQGGARNTIYF TGTGCCAGCACCCAGGGGGGCGCCAGAAACACCATATATTTT
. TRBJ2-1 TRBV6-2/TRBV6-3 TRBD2 CASSLAGGLNEQFF TGTGCCAGCAGTCTAGCGGGGGGGCTCAATGAGCAGTTCTTC
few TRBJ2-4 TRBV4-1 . CASSQGRLGAKNIQYF TGCGCCAGCAGCCAAGGTCGGCTCGGGGCCAAAAACATTCAGTACTTC
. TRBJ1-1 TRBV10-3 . CAISDWGQDTEAFF TGTGCCATCAGTGATTGGGGGCAGGACACTGAAGCTTTCTTT
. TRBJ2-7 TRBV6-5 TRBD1 CASSPTGYEQYF TGTGCCAGCAGTCCGACAGGGTACGAGCAGTACTTC
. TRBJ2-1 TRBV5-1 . CASSLETGRGLNEQFF TGCGCCAGCAGCTTGGAGACAGGACGTGGGCTCAATGAGCAGTTCTTC
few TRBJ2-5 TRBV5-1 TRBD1 CASSFGTVGRETQYF TGCGCCAGCAGCTTCGGGACAGTTGGGCGAGAGACCCAGTACTTC
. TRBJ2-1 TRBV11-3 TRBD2 CASSIRGLAGINEQFF TGTGCCAGCAGCATCAGAGGACTAGCGGGAATCAATGAGCAGTTCTTC
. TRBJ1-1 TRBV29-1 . CSVDTGRGNTEAFF TGCAGCGTGGATACTGGCAGGGGGAACACTGAAGCTTTCTTT
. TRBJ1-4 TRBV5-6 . CASSLRRANEKLFF TGTGCCAGCAGCTTGAGGAGGGCTAATGAAAAACTGTTTTTT
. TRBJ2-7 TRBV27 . CASSLSGRGIYEQYF TGTGCCAGCAGTTTATCGGGCAGGGGTATTTACGAGCAGTACTTC
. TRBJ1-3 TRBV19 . CASSSGMARGNTIYF TGTGCCAGTAGTAGCGGGATGGCGCGCGGAAACACCATATATTTT
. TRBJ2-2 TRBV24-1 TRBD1 CATSDLAGTGLTGELFF TGTGCCACCAGTGATTTAGCCGGGACAGGGCTCACCGGGGAGCTGTTTTTT
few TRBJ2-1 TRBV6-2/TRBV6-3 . CASSYSRQTDEQFF TGTGCCAGCAGTTACTCCCGACAGACAGATGAGCAGTTCTTC
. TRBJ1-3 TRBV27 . CASSLLGSSGNTIYF TGTGCCAGCAGTTTATTGGGCAGCTCTGGAAACACCATATATTTT
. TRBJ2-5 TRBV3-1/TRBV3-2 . CASSQDKGGEETQYF TGTGCCAGCAGCCAAGATAAGGGAGGAGAAGAGACCCAGTACTTC
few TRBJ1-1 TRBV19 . CASARRENTEAFF TGTGCCAGCGCCCGACGGGAGAACACTGAAGCTTTCTTT